This T cell receptor (beta chain) was sequenced in a study of blood T cell repertoires in COVID-19. Study summary: Material from acute and convalescent COVID-19 was sourced from the United States, Italy and Spain.

Original analysis: Scientists estimated how many nucleated cells there were by amplifying reference gene primers. Data came from immunoSEQ multiplex PCR; TCRdb stores just in-frame clones and leaves some out. V and J calls and clone size are copied from that table; D and trimming were computed from the DNA. The sample has 30,000 or so clones, around 90% seen once; the top ten hold under 7%. Germline V lookup: CDR1 ENHRY, CDR2 SYGVKD. V was pared by 6 bases and J by 0 bases, with 9 bases between. CDR3 length equals 15 residues. The V call is TRBV10-3, the J call TRBJ1-6, with unresolved D. This TCR came from a human donor in a cohort sampled during active COVID-19. What was sequenced was peripheral blood. This CDR3 reads CAISVGSSYNSPLHF. In DNA, the CDR3 is TGTGCCATCAGCGTGGGGAGCTCCTATAATTCACCCCTCCACTTT.